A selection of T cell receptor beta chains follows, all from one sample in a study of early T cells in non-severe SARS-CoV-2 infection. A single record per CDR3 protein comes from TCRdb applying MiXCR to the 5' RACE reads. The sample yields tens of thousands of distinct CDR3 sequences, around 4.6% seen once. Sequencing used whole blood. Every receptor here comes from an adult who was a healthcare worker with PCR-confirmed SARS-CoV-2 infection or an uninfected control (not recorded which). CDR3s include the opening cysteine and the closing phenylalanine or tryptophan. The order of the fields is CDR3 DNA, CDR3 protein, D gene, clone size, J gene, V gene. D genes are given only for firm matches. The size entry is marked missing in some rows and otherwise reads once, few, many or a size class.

TGTGCCATCAGCGGAGCGGAGCCGAACACCGGGGAGCTGTTTTTT	CAISGAEPNTGELFF	NA	NA	TRBJ2-2	TRBV10-3
TGTGCCAGCAGCTGGGGGGGTAACACTGAAGCTTTCTTT	CASSWGGNTEAFF	NA	many	TRBJ1-1	TRBV5-8
TGCAGTGCTAGAGTGGGCGGGGTTAGCACAGATACGCAGTATTTT	CSARVGGVSTDTQYF	NA	few	TRBJ2-3	TRBV20-1
TGTGCCAGCAGCCCGCTGACGGGCGCGCAAGAGACCCAGTACTTC	CASSPLTGAQETQYF	NA	many	TRBJ2-5	TRBV7-9
TGCGCCAGCAGCTTGGCGGGACTCACAGATACGCAGTATTTT	CASSLAGLTDTQYF	NA	NA	TRBJ2-3	TRBV5-1
TGTGCCAGTGGACTAGCGGGTTGGGGCACAGATACGCAGTATTTT	CASGLAGWGTDTQYF	TRBD2	many	TRBJ2-3	TRBV6-5
TGTGCCAGCAGCCCCCCGTGGAGCGGAGAGACCCAGTACTTC	CASSPPWSGETQYF	NA	many	TRBJ2-5	TRBV13
TGTGCCAGCAGTATTAACGCAGGGTACAATGAGCAGTTCTTC	CASSINAGYNEQFF	NA	few	TRBJ2-1	TRBV7-3
TGTGCCATCAGTAGCGGGAGGAAAGAAGAGACCCAGTACTTC	CAISSGRKEETQYF	TRBD2	many	TRBJ2-5	TRBV10-3
TGTGCCTGGAGTCCTAAGAGGAACACTGAAGCTTTCTTT	CAWSPKRNTEAFF	NA	few	TRBJ1-1	TRBV30
TGCAGCGTTGAGGGTAGCGGGGTGAACACCGGGGAGCTGTTTTTT	CSVEGSGVNTGELFF	TRBD2	many	TRBJ2-2	TRBV29-1
TGTGCCAGCAGCTTAGACGTAGGCTATGGCTACACCTTC	CASSLDVGYGYTF	NA	many	TRBJ1-2	TRBV11-2
TGTGCCAGCACCCTTCCCGTCTGGCGGGAGCTCTACAATGAGCAGTTCTTC	CASTLPVWRELYNEQFF	TRBD2	NA	TRBJ2-1	TRBV7-8
TGTGCCAGCAGTTACTCTCTCTACAATGAGCAGTTCTTC	CASSYSLYNEQFF	NA	many	TRBJ2-1	TRBV6-6
TGTGCTAGTGGTGACAGGGTGGGGACTGAAGCTTTCTTT	CASGDRVGTEAFF	TRBD1	NA	TRBJ1-1	TRBV12-5
TGTGCCAGCAGTCGAATACGACAGAACCCTGAAGCTTTCTTT	CASSRIRQNPEAFF	NA	many	TRBJ1-1	TRBV7-9
TGTGCCAGCAGTTTTGGGACTAGCGGGAGGGACTCCCTGTATGAGCAGTTCTTC	CASSFGTSGRDSLYEQFF	TRBD2	many	TRBJ2-1	TRBV28